The clone carrying this TCR beta chain occurred many times. Its antigen is not known. Germline V CDR1 and CDR2: SNHLY, FYNNEI. This CDR3 contains 13 residues. The V end was cut by 7 bases, the J end by 4 bases, with 13 bases between. Among the patients, aged 18 to 65, hyperthyroidism was newly diagnosed and had lasted under 2 months. TCR beta CDR3 regions were amplified from RNA. The HTBI primer set drove a first-round RT-PCR of the TCR CDR3. TCRdb ran MiXCR on the multiplex PCR reads and lists one entry per CDR3 protein. The table lists hundreds of thousands of distinct CDR3 sequences, around 39% of them singletons, with about 9% in the top ten. This record comes from a study of T cells in Graves' hyperthyroidism and ophthalmopathy. Looking at the study overall: Blood was drawn when the patient was first diagnosed and still untreated.

Study-wide results and limits: A model using 13 V-J features told ophthalmopathy apart from stable hyperthyroidism.

This chain connects TRBV2 to TRBJ1-1; D possibly corresponds to TRBD1 (6 bases). Source material: blood. The sequence was obtained from a man aged 18 to 29 with Graves' hyperthyroidism. CDR3 sequence (DNA): TGTGCCAGCAACCCCCGGGGGGCCACTGAAGCTTTCTTT. As protein: CASNPRGATEAFF.